This T cell receptor (beta chain) emerged from a study of CD8 T cells in Susac syndrome. Study information: Blood was drawn from Susac syndrome patients while they were therapy-naive, on corticosteroids, or on intravenous immunoglobulin alone.

cDNA came from around 0.5 to 1 ug RNA primed by random hexamers. Amplification of TCR beta CDR3 by immunoSEQ multiplex PCR spanned 54 Vbeta and 13 Jbeta. TCRdb used MiXCR to reprocess the immunoSEQ multiplex PCR reads, holding one entry per CDR3 protein. The data show roughly 220,000 distinct CDR3 sequences, with 94% seen just once and 0.15% held by the top ten. Germline CDR1 and CDR2: SGHTA and FQGNSA. This CDR3 contains 14 residues. V was trimmed by 1 base and J by 1 base, leaving 7 bases between them. Regarding the study as a whole: The CD4+ T cell repertoires of Susac syndrome were found to show no clonal expansion.

As regards this clonotype: Its antigen is not identified.

The chain employs TRBV7-2 and TRBJ1-1; D gene uncertain. Material for sequencing was CD4+ T cells from PBMCs. The sequence derives from a human donor with Susac syndrome. CDR3 in amino acids: CASSLGWANTEAFF. CDR3 in DNA: TGTGCCAGCAGCTTAGGCTGGGCGAACACTGAAGCTTTCTTT. The whole variable domain, remainder taken from reference TRBV7-2 and TRBJ1-1, is GAGVSQSPSNKVTEKGKDVELRCDPISGHTALYWYRQSLGQGLEFLIYFQGNSAPDKSGLPSDRFSAERTGGSVSTLTIQRTQQEDSAVYLCASSLGWANTEAFFGQGTRLTVV.